This T cell receptor beta chain was profiled in a study of metastatic and nonmetastatic thyroid tumors. As handled by the study authors: CDR3 differences across clinicopathological groups were used to build a distant-metastasis classifier for papillary thyroid cancer. TCRdb recomputed clones from the PCR reads via MiXCR. These V and J calls originate from TCRdb's pipeline instead of the authors' own analysis. The table has about 16,000 clones, 20% to 25% seen once. Prior to thyroid surgery, none of the patients had received any treatment. V lost 2 bases and J 2 bases, leaving 10 bases between the germline ends. This CDR3 is 14 amino acids long. Germline CDR1 reads GTSNPN; CDR2 reads SVGIG (reference sequence).

The origin of this receptor is a female donor with papillary thyroid cancer or a benign thyroid nodule (not recorded which). Some clones in this sample may be carry-over from other donors' samples. The rearrangement uses TRBV30 and TRBJ1-3, with D possibly being TRBD1 (6 bases). What was sequenced was tumor tissue. CDR3 amino acids: CAWSRGLPGNTIYF. CDR3 DNA sequence: TGTGCCTGGAGTCGGGGGCTCCCTGGAAACACCATATATTTT.